A selection of T cell receptor beta chains follows, all from one sample in a study of T cell responses to AZD1222 COVID-19 vaccine. Sequencing used immunoSEQ multiplex PCR; TCRdb keeps in-frame clones, though not all of them. This sample has 150,000 or so clones, with around 90% found just once. The sample was peripheral blood, taken 28 days after the second AZD1222 dose. All receptors derive from an adult who received the AZD1222 COVID-19 vaccine. CDR3s include the opening cysteine and the closing phenylalanine or tryptophan. Each record gives: J gene, D gene, V gene, clone size, CDR3 protein, CDR3 DNA. D genes are given only for firm matches. Not every row has a clone size; where given, it reads once, few, many or a size class.

J: TRBJ2-3; D: TRBD1; V: TRBV6-2/TRBV6-3; size: -; CDR3: CASSYLPGQGMKDTQYF; DNA: TGTGCCAGCAGTTACCTCCCCGGACAGGGGATGAAGGATACGCAGTATTTT
J: TRBJ2-3; D: TRBD2; V: TRBV27; size: -; CDR3: CASSQPLAGVGTDTQYF; DNA: TGTGCCAGCAGCCAACCGCTAGCGGGAGTGGGCACAGATACGCAGTATTTT
J: TRBJ2-1; D: -; V: TRBV30; size: -; CDR3: CAWSVQILYNEQFF; DNA: TGTGCCTGGAGTGTTCAAATCCTGTACAATGAGCAGTTCTTC
J: TRBJ1-5; D: -; V: TRBV10-3; size: few; CDR3: CAISEPGTAQPQHF; DNA: TGTGCCATCAGTGAGCCCGGGACGGCCCAGCCCCAGCATTTT
J: TRBJ1-4; D: TRBD1; V: TRBV5-1; size: once; CDR3: CASSPLGTGIQATNEKLFF; DNA: TGCGCCAGCAGCCCTCTTGGGACAGGGATTCAAGCAACTAATGAAAAACTGTTTTTT
J: TRBJ1-1; D: -; V: TRBV5-6; size: -; CDR3: CASRNWGRVNTEAFF; DNA: TGTGCCAGCAGGAATTGGGGACGGGTGAACACTGAAGCTTTCTTT
J: TRBJ2-5; D: TRBD2; V: TRBV19; size: -; CDR3: CASSIAGGPWETQYF; DNA: TGTGCCAGTAGTATTGCGGGAGGGCCATGGGAGACCCAGTACTTC
J: TRBJ1-1; D: -; V: TRBV7-9; size: -; CDR3: CASSLGGTVAFF; DNA: TGTGCCAGCAGCTTAGGGGGGACCGTGGCTTTCTTT
J: TRBJ2-7; D: -; V: TRBV7-9; size: -; CDR3: CASSLGYYGSSYEQYF; DNA: TGTGCCAGCAGCTTAGGTTACTACGGTTCCTCCTACGAGCAGTACTTC
J: TRBJ1-2; D: -; V: TRBV19; size: -; CDR3: CASSRELRSGYTF; DNA: TGTGCCAGCAGCCGGGAGCTACGTAGTGGCTACACCTTC
J: TRBJ1-2; D: -; V: TRBV7-9; size: -; CDR3: CASSPGQAPFNGYTF; DNA: TGTGCCAGCAGCCCTGGTCAGGCCCCCTTTAATGGCTACACCTTC
J: TRBJ2-1; D: TRBD1; V: TRBV18; size: -; CDR3: CASSPGQGAYNEQFF; DNA: TGTGCCAGCTCACCAGGACAGGGGGCGTACAATGAGCAGTTCTTC
J: TRBJ1-1; D: TRBD1; V: TRBV27; size: -; CDR3: CASSSGQGGTEAFF; DNA: TGTGCCAGCAGTTCGGGACAGGGGGGAACTGAAGCTTTCTTT
J: TRBJ2-6; D: -; V: TRBV15; size: -; CDR3: CATSRDPTGANVLTF; DNA: TGTGCCACCAGCAGAGACCCAACAGGGGCCAACGTCCTGACTTTC
J: TRBJ2-1; D: TRBD2; V: TRBV6-5; size: once; CDR3: CASSYDGGSSYNEQFF; DNA: TGTGCCAGCAGTTACGACGGGGGGAGCTCCTACAATGAGCAGTTCTTC
J: TRBJ1-6; D: TRBD1; V: TRBV27; size: once; CDR3: CASSPDRGQSPLHF; DNA: TGTGCCAGCAGTCCTGACAGGGGGCAATCACCCCTCCACTTT
J: TRBJ2-7; D: -; V: TRBV29-1; size: -; CDR3: CSVLGGRESYEQYF; DNA: TGCAGCGTTCTGGGGGGACGGGAATCCTACGAGCAGTACTTC
J: TRBJ2-7; D: -; V: TRBV29-1; size: -; CDR3: CSVEVLYEQYF; DNA: TGCAGCGTTGAAGTTTTGTACGAGCAGTACTTC
J: TRBJ2-7; D: -; V: TRBV30; size: -; CDR3: CAWSDGGFSYEQYF; DNA: TGTGCCTGGAGTGATGGGGGCTTCTCCTACGAGCAGTACTTC
J: TRBJ1-1; D: -; V: TRBV6-2/TRBV6-3; size: -; CDR3: CASSFLAEAFF; DNA: TGTGCCAGCAGTTTTTTGGCTGAAGCTTTCTTT
J: TRBJ2-5; D: -; V: TRBV30; size: once; CDR3: CAWSQGVQETQYF; DNA: TGTGCCTGGAGTCAAGGGGTCCAAGAGACCCAGTACTTC
J: TRBJ2-4; D: TRBD1; V: TRBV7-8; size: -; CDR3: CASSYPGQGKDLAKNIQYF; DNA: TGTGCCAGCAGCTATCCGGGACAGGGGAAAGACCTAGCCAAAAACATTCAGTACTTC
J: TRBJ1-1; D: -; V: TRBV5-4; size: -; CDR3: CASSLYSTTEAFF; DNA: TGTGCCAGCAGCTTGTACAGCACCACTGAAGCTTTCTTT
J: TRBJ2-5; D: TRBD1; V: TRBV5-5; size: -; CDR3: CASRLGQNQETQYF; DNA: TGTGCCAGCAGATTGGGACAGAACCAAGAGACCCAGTACTTC
J: TRBJ1-4; D: -; V: TRBV19; size: -; CDR3: CASSRTDYIEKLFF; DNA: TGTGCCAGTAGTAGGACAGATTACATTGAAAAACTGTTTTTT
J: TRBJ1-2; D: -; V: TRBV30; size: -; CDR3: CAWSVNRLPVYGYTF; DNA: TGTGCCTGGAGTGTTAATCGCCTGCCCGTCTATGGCTACACCTTC
J: TRBJ2-3; D: TRBD1; V: TRBV3-1/TRBV3-2; size: -; CDR3: CASSHRRGRADTQYF; DNA: TGTGCCAGCAGCCACCGCAGGGGGCGGGCAGATACGCAGTATTTT
J: TRBJ1-2; D: TRBD1; V: TRBV27; size: -; CDR3: CASGSRDRGGYTF; DNA: TGTGCCAGCGGATCTCGGGACAGGGGTGGCTACACCTTC
J: TRBJ2-1; D: -; V: TRBV30; size: -; CDR3: CAGGPANNEQFF; DNA: TGTGCAGGGGGACCGGCGAACAATGAGCAGTTCTTC
J: TRBJ1-2; D: -; V: TRBV29-1; size: -; CDR3: CSVEGKGQGGYTF; DNA: TGCAGCGTTGAAGGAAAAGGGCAGGGTGGCTACACCTTC